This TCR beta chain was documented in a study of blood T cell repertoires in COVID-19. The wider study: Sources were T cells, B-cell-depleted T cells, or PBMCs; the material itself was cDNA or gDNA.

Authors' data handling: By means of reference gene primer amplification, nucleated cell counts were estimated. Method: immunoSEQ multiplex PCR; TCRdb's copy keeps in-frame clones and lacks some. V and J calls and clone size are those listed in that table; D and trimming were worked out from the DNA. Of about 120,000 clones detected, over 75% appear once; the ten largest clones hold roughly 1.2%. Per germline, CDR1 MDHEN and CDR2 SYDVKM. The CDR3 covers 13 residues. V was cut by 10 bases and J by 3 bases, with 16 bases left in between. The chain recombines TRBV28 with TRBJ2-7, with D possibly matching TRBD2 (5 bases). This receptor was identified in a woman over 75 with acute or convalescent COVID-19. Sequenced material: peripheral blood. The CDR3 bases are TGTGCCACCTCGGGGTTCGGGGTCTACGAGCAGTACTTC. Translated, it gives CATSGFGVYEQYF.